The clone carrying this TCR beta chain appeared once. Its antigen remains unknown. From germline, CDR1 is ENHRY and CDR2 SYGVKD. V shed 3 bases and J 4 bases; nucleotides not matched to a gene: 7. The CDR3 has 15 amino acids. For the second PCR, which ran for roughly 7 to 11 cycles, a sample-barcoded 5' primer and a J-beta primer mix were used. Carrying 12 random nucleotides, a template-switch adaptor labeled each individual cDNA molecule. From each sample, at least 2.5 million paired-end reads containing CDR3 were obtained. TCRdb used MiXCR to reprocess the 5' RACE reads, holding one entry per CDR3 protein. The sample carries 1.5 million to 2 million distinct CDR3 sequences, about 39% recorded once. This record belongs to a study of blood T cells in healthy people across ages. General study points: The fall in TCR beta diversity per million T cells was roughly linear with age. Strong correlation existed between TCR beta diversity and naive T cell percentage.

The chain combines TRBV10-3 with TRBJ1-2, with TRBD1 matching over 8 bases. The specimen was blood. This receptor was taken from a human donor in good health. This CDR3 is CAISDSKGTGYGYTF. Here the CDR3 DNA reads TGTGCCATCAGTGACTCGAAAGGGACAGGCTATGGCTACACCTTC.